This is a list of T cell receptor beta chains from one sample in a study of T cells in tumors after PD-1 blockade. Assay used: immunoSEQ multiplex PCR; TCRdb lists only in-frame clones, some missing. The table includes approximately 47,000 clones, over 70% detected once. The source material was PBMCs, sampled before anti-PD-1 treatment. All receptors come from a human donor with basal cell carcinoma. Each CDR3 is given with its conserved first and last residue. A D gene is named only where the DNA matches it firmly. Clone size appears in some rows only: once, few, many, or a class for an expanded clone.

TRBV6-6	.	TRBJ2-7	15	TRBD1	TGTGCCAGCAGTCCACGGCCGGGACAGGGGTTCGAGCAGTACTTC	CASSPRPGQGFEQYF
TRBV2	once	TRBJ2-7	14	.	TGTGCCAGCAGTGACAGGATAAGGTATTACGAGCAGTACTTC	CASSDRIRYYEQYF
TRBV7-8	few	TRBJ2-3	15	TRBD2	TGTGCCAGCAGACGGACTAGCGGGGGTTTTGATACGCAGTATTTT	CASRRTSGGFDTQYF
TRBV27	.	TRBJ2-1	15	TRBD2	TGTGCCAGCAGTCCGTTGCGGGGGGAAGGCAATGAGCAGTTCTTC	CASSPLRGEGNEQFF
TRBV2	.	TRBJ2-5	17	.	TGTGCCAGCAGTGAAGGGAGTCCGGGGGAGAGCTTAGAGACCCAGTACTTC	CASSEGSPGESLETQYF
TRBV27	.	TRBJ1-6	16	TRBD1	TGTGCCAGCAGTTTGTCAACAGGGGTTATCGGTTCACCCCTCCACTTT	CASSLSTGVIGSPLHF
TRBV4-1	.	TRBJ2-7	14	TRBD2	TGCGCCAGCAGCCGGAGCGGGGTAAGGGACGAGCAGTACTTC	CASSRSGVRDEQYF
TRBV6-4	.	TRBJ1-2	15	TRBD1	TGTGCCAGCAGTGTCCCGGGACAGGGGGCCTATGGCTACACCTTC	CASSVPGQGAYGYTF
TRBV6-6	few	TRBJ1-5	13	.	TGTGCCAGCAGTCCGGTCCGCAATCAGCCCCAGCATTTT	CASSPVRNQPQHF
TRBV30	few	TRBJ1-5	15	.	TGTGCCTGGAGTGTGGGAGACTATAGCAATCAGCCCCAGCATTTT	CAWSVGDYSNQPQHF
TRBV27	.	TRBJ2-2	17	.	TGTGCCAGCAGTTTAAGGCCCCCCGGCAGGGGCACCGGGGAGCTGTTTTTT	CASSLRPPGRGTGELFF
TRBV4-1	medium-sized	TRBJ1-3	16	.	TGCGCCAGCAGCCAAGGGCTTACGTCTACTGGAAACACCATATATTTT	CASSQGLTSTGNTIYF
TRBV3-1/TRBV3-2	.	TRBJ2-5	14	TRBD2	TGTGCCAGCAGCCAGTGGGGGGGCCAAGAGACCCAGTACTTC	CASSQWGGQETQYF
TRBV15	.	TRBJ1-2	15	.	TGTGCCACCAGCAGTAACAGGGTATCTAGCTATGGCTACACCTTC	CATSSNRVSSYGYTF
TRBV5-6	.	TRBJ2-2	18	TRBD1	TGTGCCAGCAGCTTGGCCGGTAACAGGGGCCTTGTCACCGGGGAGCTGTTTTTT	CASSLAGNRGLVTGELFF
TRBV7-9	.	TRBJ1-5	14	.	TGTGCCAGCAGCTTAGGAGCGGGTCTCGTGCCCCAGCATTTT	CASSLGAGLVPQHF
TRBV9	.	TRBJ2-2	16	.	TGTGCCAGCAGCTTTCGAGGAGAATTTGTTCCCGGGGAGCTGTTTTTT	CASSFRGEFVPGELFF
TRBV28	few	TRBJ2-1	16	TRBD2	TGTGCCAGCAGTTTCAGCCTGAGCGGGGGATACAATGAGCAGTTCTTC	CASSFSLSGGYNEQFF
TRBV20-1	.	TRBJ1-6	13	.	TGCAGTGCTAGTAGGACAACGGGCTCACCCCTCCACTTT	CSASRTTGSPLHF
TRBV18	.	TRBJ1-5	15	TRBD1	TGTGCCAGCTCCCTGGGACAGGCTCCCATTCAGCCCCAGCATTTT	CASSLGQAPIQPQHF